The 25 T cell receptor beta chains below come from one sample, sequenced in a study of T cell repertoires in cytomegalovirus infection. Their antigens are not known. MiXCR was run by TCRdb on the reads, yielding one entry per CDR3 protein. The profile shows a few hundred thousand distinct CDR3 sequences, approximately 40% of them singletons. This material consisted of cultured PBMCs, taken from culture after CMV antigen stimulation. All receptors derive from a human donor in good health (CMV status not recorded). Some clones in this sample may be carry-over from other donors' samples.

This rearrangement joins TRBV7-6 to TRBJ2-2, with 7 bases that match TRBD1. V dropped 6 bases and J dropped 4; count of bases not matched to a gene: 14. The V gene's germline CDR1 is SGHVS and CDR2 FNYEAQ. The CDR3 is 17 amino acids. The chain's CDR3 is CASSQYPRTGPTGELFF. CDR3 nucleotide sequence: TGTGCCAGCAGTCAATATCCGAGGACAGGACCCACCGGGGAGCTGTTTTTT.

The CDR3 reads CASSGPGPRSNEQFF. The CDR3 DNA follows: TGCGCCAGCAGTGGGCCCGGGCCGCGCTCGAATGAGCAGTTCTTC. This rearrangement joins TRBV10-2 to TRBJ2-1; D uncertain. Trimming took 4 bases from V and 7 from J, leaving 17 bases between them. CDR3 size: 15 residues. Germline CDR1 reads WSHSY; CDR2 reads SAAADI.

This clonotype was observed a few times. The V call is TRBV5-4, the J call TRBJ1-2; a weak D match, TRBD1 (6 bases). The CDR3 totals 17 residues. Germline V gives CDR1 SGHNT, CDR2 YYREEE (reference sequence). V gave up 3 bases and J gave up 4 bases, with 22 bases separating them. DNA of the CDR3: TGTGCCAGCAGCTCGCTTGGTACAGGGACGGGTGTCTATGGCTACACCTTC. It specifies CASSSLGTGTGVYGYTF.

This clonotype was counted a few times. V and J are TRBV7-2 and TRBJ2-1, with D perhaps matching TRBD1 (6 bases). CDR1 SGHTA and CDR2 FQGNSA come from the germline V gene. The CDR3 has 14 residues. V lost 1 base and J lost 7, with 11 bases in between. CDR3 coding DNA: TGTGCCAGCAGCTTAGACAGGGCTATTAATGAGCAGTTCTTC. Protein: CASSLDRAINEQFF.

V and J are TRBV7-9 and TRBJ2-2; D is possibly TRBD1 (6 bases). The germline V gene encodes CDR1 SEHNR and CDR2 FQNEAQ (reference sequence). The CDR3 runs 17 residues. V lost 5 bases and J lost 0, with 16 bases in between. CDR3 residues: CASSPEGTHANTGELFF. In DNA, the CDR3 is TGTGCCAGCAGCCCAGAAGGGACACACGCGAACACCGGGGAGCTGTTTTTT.

This clonotype was seen a handful of times. The V and J genes are TRBV12-3 or TRBV12-4 and TRBJ2-3; either TRBD1 or TRBD2 may fit D (6 bases each). The CDR3 contains 15 residues. The V end lost 4 bases, the J end lost 3 bases, and 14 bases lay between the germline ends. For the CDR3, the DNA is TGTGCCAGCAGTTCTCTGCAGGGGAGGACAGATACGCAGTATTTT. It is translated as CASSSLQGRTDTQYF.

This clonotype was seen a few times. The genes are TRBV6-5 and TRBJ2-1, with unresolved D. This CDR3 spans 14 amino acids. Germline assignment: CDR1 MNHEY and CDR2 SVGAGI. Trimming took 2 bases from V and 7 from J, leaving 12 bases between them. DNA for the CDR3: TGTGCCAGCAGTTACACGCCAATGGGGAATGAGCAGTTCTTC. Amino acids: CASSYTPMGNEQFF.

This clonotype was seen a handful of times. This rearrangement joins TRBV6-2 or TRBV6-3 to TRBJ2-1; 8 bases line up with TRBD2. J was trimmed by 0 bases and V by 2 bases; bases with no gene match: 9. The CDR3 is 18 amino acids. Germline values: CDR1 MNHEY, CDR2 SVGEGT. CDR3 bases: TGTGCCAGCAGTTACCCGTTGGGTAGCGGGATCTCCTACAATGAGCAGTTCTTC. Its translation: CASSYPLGSGISYNEQFF.

This clonotype has only a few counts. This chain uses TRBV6-5 with TRBJ1-2; D perhaps matches TRBD1 (6 bases). The CDR3 consists of 13 residues. V shed 0 bases and J shed 8 bases, with 10 bases lying between them. The germline CDR1 and CDR2 sequences are MNHEY and SVGAGI. CDR3 DNA sequence: TGTGCCAGCAGTTACTCACAGGGATCGGGCTACACCTTC. It yields the protein CASSYSQGSGYTF.

This sequence joins TRBV7-2 and TRBJ2-1; 9 bases fit TRBD2. This CDR3 is 15 amino acids long. The V gene's germline CDR1 is SGHTA and CDR2 FQGNSA. After removal of 1 base from V and 7 bases from J, the junction contained 5 bases not matched to a gene. CDR3 region: CASSLVGGRGNEQFF. CDR3 coding DNA: TGTGCCAGCAGCTTAGTGGGCGGGAGGGGGAATGAGCAGTTCTTC.

This clonotype occurred many times. CDR3 sequence: CASSHFTTQETQYF. The DNA of the CDR3 is TGTGCCAGCAGCCACTTCACTACACAAGAGACCCAGTACTTC. This chain links TRBV7-9 with TRBJ2-5; D is uncertain. The CDR3 contains 14 residues. Trimming took off 5 bases at V and 2 bases at J, with 12 bases between the two ends. Germline V gene lookup returns CDR1 SEHNR and CDR2 FQNEAQ (reference sequence).

V gene TRBV12-3 or TRBV12-4 combines with J gene TRBJ1-1; a possible D gene is TRBD1 (6 bases). Trimming took off 1 base at V and 4 bases at J, with 10 bases between the two ends. The CDR3 consists of 14 residues. CDR3 in amino acids: CASSLGGTITEAFF. Written as DNA, the CDR3 is TGTGCCAGCAGTTTAGGCGGGACAATCACTGAAGCTTTCTTT.

The genes are TRBV5-5 and TRBJ1-5; the match to TRBD1 covers 10 bases. Germline V gene lookup returns CDR1 SGHKS and CDR2 YYEKEE (reference sequence). The CDR3 runs 15 residues. The V gene end was trimmed by 4 bases and the J gene end by 7 bases; junction bases not matched to a gene: 8. CDR3 residues: CASSRGQGGGQPQHF. CDR3 sequence (DNA): TGTGCCAGCAGCCGCGGACAGGGGGGGGGACAGCCCCAGCATTTT.

Only a few counts were recorded for this clonotype. The CDR3 protein is CASSHLGLGVSTDTQYF. The CDR3 DNA sequence: TGCGCCAGCAGCCACCTAGGGTTAGGGGTGAGCACAGATACGCAGTATTTT. This chain joins TRBV4-1 and TRBJ2-3, with D tentatively TRBD1 (5 bases). Germline values: CDR1 MGHRA, CDR2 YSYEKL. The CDR3 contains 17 residues. Trimming stripped 3 bases from V and 0 bases from J, with 16 bases between.

J is TRBJ2-1 and V is TRBV9; 8 bases agree with TRBD2. The V gene's germline CDR1 is SGDLS and CDR2 YYNGEE. V gave up 3 bases and J gave up 2 bases; unmatched junction bases: 7. CDR3 length: 16 residues. The CDR3 loop is CASSAGAGVTYNEQFF. In DNA, the CDR3 is TGTGCCAGCAGCGCCGGAGCGGGAGTAACCTACAATGAGCAGTTCTTC.

The chain recombines TRBV27 with TRBJ2-7, with TRBD2 identical over 10 bases. V was clipped by 0 bases and J by 4 bases; unmatched bases: 3. The CDR3 extends over 15 amino acids. The germline V gene encodes CDR1 MNHEY and CDR2 SMNVEV (reference sequence). CDR3 bases: TGTGCCAGCAGTTTATCGGGACTAGCGCCTTACGAGCAGTACTTC. It codes for CASSLSGLAPYEQYF.

The V call is TRBV12-3 or TRBV12-4, the J call TRBJ1-3; no clear D. The germline V and J ends were trimmed by 2 bases and 6 bases, with 5 bases remaining between them. This CDR3 is 12 amino acids long. CDR3 coding DNA: TGTGCCAGCAGTTTAATGCTAAACACCATATATTTT. It specifies CASSLMLNTIYF.

The rearrangement links TRBV6-6 to TRBJ1-5; 7 nucleotides match TRBD1. Germline V gene lookup returns CDR1 MNHNY and CDR2 SVGAGI (reference sequence). V was clipped by 6 bases and J by 0 bases; unmatched bases: 5. This CDR3 has 15 residues. CDR3 protein: CASSPQGYSNQPQHF. CDR3 in DNA: TGTGCCAGCAGCCCACAGGGGTATAGCAATCAGCCCCAGCATTTT.

The chain uses TRBV7-9 and TRBJ1-1; D unresolved. Germline V CDR1 and CDR2: SEHNR, FQNEAQ (reference sequence). The CDR3 is 15 residues long. Trimming stripped 5 bases from V and 5 bases from J, with 18 bases between. The CDR3 nucleotides are TGTGCCAGCAGCCCGGCCTGGAGGGATCTAACTGAAGCTTTCTTT. It yields the protein CASSPAWRDLTEAFF.

This clonotype has only a few counts. The J gene is TRBJ2-7, the V gene TRBV6-2 or TRBV6-3, with 11 bases lining up with TRBD2. CDR1 is MNHEY and CDR2 is SVGEGT in the germline V gene. V shed 2 bases, J shed 1 base, and the junction held 10 bases outside the gene matches. CDR3 length: 18 amino acids. For the CDR3, the DNA is TGTGCCAGCAGTTACCCTACTCGGAGACTAGCGGGATCCTACGAGCAGTACTTC. Translated: CASSYPTRRLAGSYEQYF.

This clonotype showed up just a few times. J is TRBJ1-5 and V is TRBV28; 9 positions match TRBD1. V lost 1 base, J lost 5 bases, and 3 bases stayed unmatched. Germline lookup yields CDR1 MDHEN and CDR2 SYDVKM. This CDR3 is 15 amino acids long. The CDR3 nucleotides read TGTGCCAGCAGTTTATTCGACAGGGGGGATCAGCCCCAGCATTTT. The encoded protein is CASSLFDRGDQPQHF.

This clonotype was observed a handful of times. The V and J genes are TRBV6-5 and TRBJ2-1; perhaps TRBD2 as D (6 bases). V lost 8 bases and J 6 bases, leaving 17 bases between the germline ends. CDR3 size: 14 residues. In germline, CDR1 is MNHEY, CDR2 SVGAGI. The CDR3 DNA is TGTGCCAGCTCCCTGGGACTGAGTCCCAATGAGCAGTTCTTC. Translating gives CASSLGLSPNEQFF.

J is TRBJ2-7 and V is TRBV27; D is unresolved. Germline CDR1 MNHEY, CDR2 SMNVEV (reference sequence). The V and J ends lost 2 bases and 0 bases respectively, with 11 bases between them. This CDR3 has 15 residues. CDR3 in amino acids: CASSLIAADSYEQYF. The DNA for the CDR3 is TGTGCCAGCAGTTTAATCGCGGCAGACTCCTACGAGCAGTACTTC.

This clonotype has only a few counts. For the CDR3, the DNA is TGTGCCTTTGGCGGCACAGATACGCAGTATTTT. Amino acids: CAFGGTDTQYF. The rearrangement links TRBV7-9 to TRBJ2-3; D ambiguous. The germline gives CDR1 SEHNR, CDR2 FQNEAQ (reference sequence). V shed 11 bases and J shed 1 base, with 7 bases lying between them. The CDR3 is made up of 11 amino acids.

This clonotype was observed at least ten times. This chain connects TRBV7-2 to TRBJ2-1; D uncertain. The V gene lost 1 base and the J gene lost 0 bases, with 7 bases spanning the gap. Per the germline V gene, CDR1 is SGHTA and CDR2 is FQGNSA. This CDR3 spans 15 amino acids. Here the CDR3 DNA reads TGTGCCAGCAGCTTAGTCCCTAGCTCCTACAATGAGCAGTTCTTC. It yields the protein CASSLVPSSYNEQFF.